This TCR beta chain was found in a study of T cell repertoires in cytomegalovirus infection. Study details: Carrying CMV and the relevant HLA type showed in public TCR beta signatures. Findings and limits, study-wide: HLA-C-restricted CMV clonotypes gave the most frequent clonotype in two of eight donors. Summed frequency of shared TCR beta families picked out CMV carriers who also had the relevant HLA.

MiXCR was run by TCRdb on the reads, yielding one entry per CDR3 protein. The table has approximately 500,000 distinct CDR3 sequences, around 10% seen once. A note on this clonotype: Its antigen is unidentified.

The V and J ends lost 1 base and 0 bases respectively, with 12 bases between them. Looked up from germline, CDR1 is SGHKS and CDR2 is YYEKEE (reference sequence). The CDR3 extends over 16 amino acids. This sequence joins TRBV5-5 and TRBJ2-3, with D unclear. This TCR derives from a human donor in good health (CMV status not recorded). Some clones in this sample may be carry-over from other donors' samples. The specimen was PBMCs. The CDR3 DNA reads TGTGCCAGCAGCTTGATCGGTTATGCTAGCACAGATACGCAGTATTTT. Protein: CASSLIGYASTDTQYF.